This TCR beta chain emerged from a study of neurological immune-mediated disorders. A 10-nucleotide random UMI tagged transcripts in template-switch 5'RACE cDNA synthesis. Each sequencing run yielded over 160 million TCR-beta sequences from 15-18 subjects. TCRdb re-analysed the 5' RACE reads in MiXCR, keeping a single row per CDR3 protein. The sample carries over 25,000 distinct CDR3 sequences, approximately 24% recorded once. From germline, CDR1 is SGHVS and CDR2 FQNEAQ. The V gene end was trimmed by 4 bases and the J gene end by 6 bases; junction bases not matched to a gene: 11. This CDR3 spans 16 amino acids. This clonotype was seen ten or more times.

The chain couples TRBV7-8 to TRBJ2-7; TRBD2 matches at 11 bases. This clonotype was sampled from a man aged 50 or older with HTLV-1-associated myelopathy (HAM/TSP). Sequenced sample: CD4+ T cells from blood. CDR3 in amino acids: CASSSNTPGLAAEQYF. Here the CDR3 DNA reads TGTGCCAGCAGCTCAAATACCCCGGGACTAGCGGCCGAGCAGTACTTC.